The 28 T cell receptor beta chains below all came from one sample that was sequenced in a study of beta chain features in type 1 diabetes. Study conclusions and caveats: All four CD4+ subsets from Type 1 diabetes patients carried moderately but significantly shorter TCRB CDR3s.

Their antigens remain unidentified. Expressed TCRB transcripts got sequenced, as all isolated RNA was reverse transcribed. Assay: immunoSEQ multiplex PCR; the TCRdb copy retains only in-frame clones and omits some. Altogether fewer than 350,000 clones are present, approximately 16% being singletons, with the ten largest covering 0.015% to 0.017%. The sequencing input was naive CD4+ T cells from blood. The receptors derive from a man younger than 30 with type 1 diabetes.

This clone occurred a few times. The chain has TRBV6-6 and TRBJ1-1, with 9 nucleotides matching TRBD1. The CDR3 has 11 residues. The V gene's germline CDR1 is MNHNY and CDR2 SVGAGI (reference sequence). Trimming took 6 bases from V and 10 from J; bases not matched to a gene: 3. CDR3 coding DNA: TGTGCCAGCAGCCTACAGGGGGCAGCTTTCTTT. It yields the protein CASSLQGAAFF.

The chain recombines TRBV6-5 with TRBJ1-1; weak D call: TRBD1 (5 bases). The V and J ends lost 1 base and 4 bases respectively, with 13 bases between them. The CDR3 length is 15 residues. CDR1 and CDR2 from the germline V gene are MNHEY and SVGAGI. In DNA, the CDR3 is TGTGCCAGCAGTTACTGGGCAGGGCTTGGCACTGAAGCTTTCTTT. Translating it yields CASSYWAGLGTEAFF.

The V call is TRBV9, the J call TRBJ2-3; D might be TRBD1 (5 bases). Trimming removed 2 bases from V and 3 bases from J, with 16 bases in between. The CDR3 length is 16 residues. Germline V gene data show CDR1 as SGDLS and CDR2 as YYNGEE. The CDR3 DNA sequence: TGTGCCAGCAGCGTTTCAGGGAATTGGCGGACAGATACGCAGTATTTT. This gives the protein CASSVSGNWRTDTQYF.

This clone turned up a few times. The genes are TRBV12-5 and TRBJ2-3, with D perhaps matching TRBD2 (6 bases). Germline assignment: CDR1 LGHNT and CDR2 FRNRAP. V was pared by 6 bases and J by 0 bases, with 13 bases between. The CDR3 consists of 15 residues. CDR3 DNA sequence: TGTGCTAGTGGACCCGGGACTTCTAGCACAGATACGCAGTATTTT. Amino acids: CASGPGTSSTDTQYF.

Only a few counts were recorded for this clone. The V call is TRBV28, the J call TRBJ1-6; tentatively, D is TRBD1 (5 bases). Trimming removed 7 bases from V and 9 bases from J, with 13 bases in between. Germline assignment: CDR1 MDHEN and CDR2 SYDVKM. The CDR3 has 13 amino acids. The CDR3: CASTGREGSPLHF. The CDR3, as DNA: TGTGCCAGCACAGGGCGGGAGGGTTCACCCCTCCACTTT. Full variable domain (outside the CDR3, taken from reference TRBV28 and TRBJ1-6): DVKVTQSSRYLVKRTGEKVFLECVQDMDHENMFWYRQDPGLGLRLIYFSYDVKMKEKGDIPEGYSVSREKKERFSLILESASTNQTSMYLCASTGREGSPLHFGNGTRLTVT.

The V gene is TRBV29-1, the J gene TRBJ2-2; no firm D call. The V gene's germline CDR1 is SQVTM and CDR2 ANQGSEA. V lost 4 bases and J lost 7, with 13 bases in between. This CDR3 is built from 13 residues. This CDR3 reads CSVGAVLNGELFF. The DNA of the CDR3 is TGCAGCGTTGGAGCCGTGTTAAACGGGGAGCTGTTTTTT.

The V call is TRBV28, the J call TRBJ1-2; D uncertain. Germline CDR1 and CDR2: MDHEN and SYDVKM. Deletions cut 7 bases from V and 1 base from J, with 16 bases between. This CDR3 is 15 amino acids long. The CDR3 protein is CASMIRRLDNYGYTF. In DNA form, the CDR3 reads TGTGCCAGCATGATACGGAGACTGGATAACTATGGCTACACCTTC.

This clone was seen a handful of times. The rearrangement links TRBV11-2 to TRBJ2-2; 8 bases match TRBD2. The germline gives CDR1 SGHAT, CDR2 FQNNGV. Trimming cost V 7 bases and J 4 bases; bases outside gene matches: 14. This CDR3 is 17 amino acids long. In DNA, the CDR3 is TGTGCCAGCACCCCAAGGGGGGCGGGAGGAGTCACCGGGGAGCTGTTTTTT. Translation: CASTPRGAGGVTGELFF.

The sample holds a few counts of this clone. The V gene is TRBV27, the J gene TRBJ1-1; D is unresolved. CDR1 and CDR2 from the germline V gene are MNHEY and SMNVEV (reference sequence). CDR3 length: 13 residues. The ends were cut back, 1 base at V and 4 bases at J, with 7 bases in the middle. The CDR3 nucleotides read TGTGCCAGCAGTTTATTTGGGAGCACTGAAGCTTTCTTT. It codes for CASSLFGSTEAFF.

This clone was counted only a few times. The genes are TRBV18 and TRBJ2-3; D might be TRBD1 (6 bases). Trimming shortened V by 2 bases and J by 5 bases, and 11 bases separated the two germline ends. This CDR3 spans 14 amino acids. Germline V gene lookup returns CDR1 KGHSH and CDR2 LQKENI. CDR3 region: CASSPGARGDTQYF. The CDR3, as DNA: TGTGCCAGCTCACCAGGGGCCAGGGGAGATACGCAGTATTTT.

A few counts support this clone. CDR3 sequence (DNA): TGCGCCAGCAGCTTGTTGTCCAGGAACACAGATACGCAGTATTTT. As protein: CASSLLSRNTDTQYF. The chain carries TRBV5-1 and TRBJ2-3, with D unclear. The CDR3 totals 15 residues. Trimming cost V 1 base and J 2 bases, with 11 bases left between them. Looked up from germline, CDR1 is SGHRS and CDR2 is YFSETQ.

The V gene is TRBV6-5, the J gene TRBJ2-7; 7 bases agree with TRBD1. This CDR3 comprises 14 residues. Losses at the gene ends were 6 bases for V and 3 bases for J; bases not matched to a gene: 8. Germline CDR1 and CDR2: MNHEY and SVGAGI. DNA for the CDR3: TGTGCCAGCAGGGGCCGGGACAGAGTCTACGAGCAGTACTTC. Protein product: CASRGRDRVYEQYF.

The CDR3 sequence: CSVAMGQGTSGSYNEQFF. DNA for the CDR3: TGCAGCGTTGCCATGGGACAGGGAACTAGCGGGAGTTACAATGAGCAGTTCTTC. The chain uses TRBV29-1 and TRBJ2-1; TRBD2 aligns across 11 bases. CDR3 length: 18 residues. V lost 4 bases, J lost 4 bases, and 15 bases stayed unmatched. Germline assignment: CDR1 SQVTM and CDR2 ANQGSEA.

This clone was seen a handful of times. V gene TRBV30 combines with J gene TRBJ2-2; 8 nucleotides agree with TRBD2. CDR3 size: 17 residues. In germline, CDR1 is GTSNPN, CDR2 SVGIG (reference sequence). After removal of 2 bases from V and 5 bases from J, the junction contained 13 bases not matched to a gene. For the CDR3, the DNA is TGTGCCTGGAGTCCTAAGGGCGGGACTAGTCGGACCGGGGAGCTGTTTTTT. This translates into CAWSPKGGTSRTGELFF.

The V call is TRBV5-1, the J call TRBJ2-5; 10 bases are a match to TRBD2. Germline trimming cut 4 bases from V and 4 bases from J; bases unmatched to any gene: 10. This CDR3 contains 16 residues. Germline V gene data show CDR1 as SGHRS and CDR2 as YFSETQ. The CDR3 loop is CASSHRSGRGRETQYF. CDR3 coding DNA: TGCGCCAGCAGCCACCGAAGCGGGAGGGGAAGAGAGACCCAGTACTTC.

This clone was detected a few times. The J gene is TRBJ2-3, the V gene TRBV4-3; TRBD2 matches at 7 bases. CDR3 length: 16 residues. Germline CDR1 LGHNA, CDR2 YSLEER. Trimming at V came to 2 bases and at J to 8 bases, leaving 13 bases not matched to a gene. The CDR3 is CASSQIGGSERGTQYF. The CDR3, as DNA: TGCGCCAGCAGCCAAATCGGGGGGAGCGAGAGGGGTACGCAGTATTTT.

The chain combines TRBV7-9 with TRBJ2-5, with D uncertain. The length of the CDR3 is 15 residues. V was cut by 3 bases and J by 2 bases, with 13 bases left in between. Per the germline V gene, CDR1 is SEHNR and CDR2 is FQNEAQ (reference sequence). CDR3: CASSLIQPGQETQYF. CDR3 nucleotide sequence: TGTGCCAGCAGCTTGATCCAGCCGGGTCAAGAGACCCAGTACTTC.

The chain carries TRBV29-1 and TRBJ2-3, with 10 bases lining up with TRBD1. Germline CDR1 and CDR2: SQVTM and ANQGSEA. The V and J ends lost 4 bases and 8 bases, in that order; junction bases with no gene match: 15. The CDR3 runs to 16 residues. The CDR3 DNA sequence: TGCAGCGTTGGGCAGCCCGGGACAGGGGCGATCCGTACGCAGTATTTT. Its translation is CSVGQPGTGAIRTQYF.

This clone has only a few counts. J is TRBJ1-5 and V is TRBV4-1; weak D call: TRBD1 (6 bases). The ends were cut back, 1 base at V and 4 bases at J, with 14 bases in the middle. The CDR3 has 16 amino acids. Germline V gene sequence: CDR1 MGHRA, CDR2 YSYEKL. DNA of the CDR3: TGCGCCAGCAGCCAAGTAGGCGGGGGCGGGAATCAGCCCCAGCATTTT. Translated, it gives CASSQVGGGGNQPQHF.

The rearrangement links TRBV28 to TRBJ1-1; D unresolved. V was cut by 2 bases and J by 1 base, with 11 bases left in between. The CDR3 is 15 amino acids. Germline CDR1 is MDHEN and CDR2 is SYDVKM. CDR3 amino acids: CASSLPGFQNTEAFF. The CDR3 nucleotides are TGTGCCAGCAGTTTACCGGGGTTTCAGAACACTGAAGCTTTCTTT.

V and J are TRBV7-8 and TRBJ2-1, with TRBD2 matching over 7 bases. The CDR3 is made up of 15 amino acids. J gave up 4 bases and V 5 bases, and 8 bases lay outside the gene matches. Germline V gene data show CDR1 as SGHVS and CDR2 as FQNEAQ. This CDR3 reads CASSQGQRGYNEQFF. The CDR3 nucleotides read TGTGCCAGCAGCCAAGGGCAGCGGGGATACAATGAGCAGTTCTTC.

The CDR3 here is CASSPPAPNNEQFF. Here the CDR3 DNA reads TGTGCCAGCTCACCACCAGCGCCTAACAATGAGCAGTTCTTC. The rearrangement joins TRBV18 to TRBJ2-1; the D is unclear. Germline V gene sequence: CDR1 KGHSH, CDR2 LQKENI. Trimming pared 0 bases from V and 5 bases from J, leaving 8 bases between. This CDR3 is 14 amino acids long. The full variable domain, with the rest looked up from reference TRBV18 and TRBJ2-1, is NAGVMQNPRHLVRRRGQEARLRCSPMKGHSHVYWYRQLPEEGLKFMVYLQKENIIDESGMPKERFSAEFPKEGPSILRIQQVVRGDSAAYFCASSPPAPNNEQFFGPGTRLTVL.

This rearrangement joins TRBV15 to TRBJ2-3; weak D call: TRBD2 (6 bases). V was pared by 0 bases and J by 2 bases, with 21 bases between. This CDR3 comprises 19 residues. CDR1 is LNHNV and CDR2 is YYDKDF in the germline V gene (reference sequence). CDR3 nucleotides: TGTGCCACCAGCAGAGATTTTCTGTCGGGAGCGGTGGACACAGATACGCAGTATTTT. Translation gives CATSRDFLSGAVDTDTQYF.

The chain links TRBV19 to TRBJ2-3, with a tentative D call TRBD2 (6 bases). The germline gives CDR1 LNHDA, CDR2 SQIVND (reference sequence). This CDR3 is built from 13 residues. The V and J ends lost 5 bases and 5 bases respectively, with 11 bases between them. CDR3 nucleotide sequence: TGTGCCAGTAGTTTACCTAGCGTAGATACGCAGTATTTT. Translation gives CASSLPSVDTQYF.

This sequence joins TRBV7-2 and TRBJ2-7; 10 nucleotides align to TRBD2. After removal of 6 bases from V and 0 bases from J, the junction contained 5 bases not matched to a gene. Germline V CDR1 and CDR2: SGHTA, FQGNSA. This CDR3 has 15 residues. The CDR3, as DNA: TGTGCCAGCAGTACTCTAGCGGGAGTCTCCTACGAGCAGTACTTC. This codes for CASSTLAGVSYEQYF.

The rearrangement joins TRBV13 to TRBJ2-7, with 14 bases aligning to TRBD2. Looked up from germline, CDR1 is PRHDT and CDR2 is FYEKMQ (reference sequence). CDR3 length: 17 residues. The V and J ends lost 3 bases and 4 bases, in that order; junction bases with no gene match: 8. The CDR3 protein is CASSFLTSGRGLYEQYF. CDR3 bases: TGTGCCAGCAGCTTTTTGACTAGCGGGAGGGGACTATACGAGCAGTACTTC.

This clone appeared a few times. This chain links TRBV11-2 with TRBJ1-2, with 8 nucleotides matching TRBD1. Germline V CDR1 and CDR2: SGHAT, FQNNGV. The CDR3 has 18 residues. Trimming removed 4 bases from V and 4 bases from J; junction bases left unmatched: 17. This chain's CDR3 is CASSSGRTGGDPGYGYTF. The CDR3 nucleotides read TGTGCCAGCAGCTCCGGGCGCACAGGGGGTGATCCCGGCTATGGCTACACCTTC.

This clone was found once. The rearrangement links TRBV30 to TRBJ2-5; 9 bases match TRBD1. This CDR3 is 14 amino acids long. With V trimmed by 3 bases and J by 4 bases, 6 bases remained unmatched. CDR1 is GTSNPN and CDR2 is SVGIG in the germline V gene (reference sequence). CDR3 amino acids: CAWSRGTGIETQYF. The CDR3, as DNA: TGTGCCTGGAGCAGGGGGACAGGGATAGAGACCCAGTACTTC.